This T cell receptor (beta chain) was sequenced in a study of cytomegalovirus exposure and HLA in healthy donors. Study-level points and caveats: Evidence from a later analysis indicated that most CMV-associated TCR beta chains looked HLA-restricted. Sequencing artifact likely explains a cluster of highly shared sequence variants. HLA alleles were associated with 15,000 to 20,000 TCR beta sequences in a later analysis at 0.05 false discovery rate.

Notes on this clone: The antigen remains unidentified.

The CDR3 spans 12 residues. From germline, CDR1 is SGDLS and CDR2 YYNGEE. V gave up 4 bases and J gave up 13 bases, with 12 bases separating them. The PCR ran on 60 Vbeta and 13 Jbeta primers. Using immunoSEQ multiplex PCR, the repertoire was profiled, and TCRdb retains in-frame clones only, with some absent. The table has under 200,000 clones, about 77% seen once; the top ten hold 7% to 8.5%. This TCR was recovered from a male donor in good health and CMV-seropositive. The genes are TRBV9 and TRBJ1-6, with D maybe TRBD1 (5 bases). The source material was PBMCs. The CDR3 DNA reads TGTGCCAGCAGCCCCACAGGTCCTCCCCTCCACTTT. Its translation is CASSPTGPPLHF.